The rows below give T cell receptor beta chains drawn from one sample of a study of blood T cell repertoires in COVID-19. Sequencing used immunoSEQ multiplex PCR; TCRdb keeps in-frame clones, though not all of them. The sample includes around 200,000 clones, more than 75% of them seen just once. Material for sequencing was peripheral blood. All receptors come from a man between 70 and 80 years old with acute or convalescent COVID-19. The CDR3 runs from the conserved cysteine through the conserved F or W. A D gene is named only where the DNA matches it firmly. For some rows the clone size is stated as once, few or many, or as a class when expanded; others skip it.

v_call	j_call	d_call	clone_size	cdr3_aa	cdr3_nt
TRBV18	TRBJ2-1	TRBD2	.	CASSPGLAGGDNEQFF	TGTGCCAGTTCCCCGGGACTAGCGGGGGGGGACAATGAGCAGTTCTTC
TRBV18	TRBJ2-7	.	.	CASSPRGGSSYEQYF	TGTGCCAGCTCACCACGAGGCGGTAGCTCCTACGAGCAGTACTTC
TRBV5-4	TRBJ1-2	TRBD1	.	CASSPRRSTGGAGYGYTF	TGTGCCAGCAGCCCGCGCCGATCCACAGGGGGCGCTGGCTATGGCTACACCTTC
TRBV27	TRBJ1-6	.	few	CASSLAGLGSSPLHF	TGTGCCAGCAGTTTAGCCGGTTTGGGGAGTTCACCCCTCCACTTT
TRBV9	TRBJ1-6	TRBD1	.	CASSAQGDNSPLHF	TGTGCCAGCAGCGCCCAGGGGGACAATTCACCCCTCCACTTT
TRBV9	TRBJ2-3	TRBD2	.	CASSVAWTSGSGADTQYF	TGTGCCAGCAGCGTAGCTTGGACTAGCGGGAGTGGGGCAGATACGCAGTATTTT
TRBV4-3	TRBJ1-4	TRBD1	.	CASSHLIGQGADNEKLFF	TGCGCCAGCAGCCACCTTATTGGACAGGGGGCAGATAATGAAAAACTGTTTTTT
TRBV12-3/TRBV12-4	TRBJ2-2	.	.	CASSYSYTGELFF	TGTGCCAGCAGTTACAGCTACACCGGGGAGCTGTTTTTT
TRBV7-2	TRBJ1-2	.	.	CASSPSGAFGYTF	TGTGCCAGCAGCCCCAGTGGGGCCTTTGGCTACACCTTC
TRBV10-1	TRBJ2-5	TRBD2	.	CASSASLAPETQYF	TGCGCCAGCAGTGCCTCACTAGCGCCAGAGACCCAGTACTTC
TRBV2	TRBJ2-2	TRBD1	.	CATRQGEGDTGELFF	TGTGCCACAAGACAGGGAGAGGGGGATACCGGGGAGCTGTTTTTT
TRBV20-1	TRBJ2-1	.	.	CSARGGWEQFF	TGCAGTGCTAGAGGGGGCTGGGAGCAGTTCTTC
TRBV7-2	TRBJ1-4	.	.	CASSPGGLGTNEKLFF	TGTGCCAGCAGCCCGGGGGGGCTAGGAACTAATGAAAAACTGTTTTTT
TRBV9	TRBJ1-6	.	.	CASSNQQDSPLHF	TGTGCCAGCAGCAATCAACAAGATTCACCCCTCCACTTT
TRBV5-6	TRBJ2-7	.	few	CASSQGGPSYEQYF	TGTGCCAGCAGCCAGGGGGGACCATCCTACGAGCAGTACTTC
TRBV28	TRBJ1-1	.	few	CASSPGQLNTEAFF	TGTGCCAGCAGCCCTGGACAGTTGAACACTGAAGCTTTCTTT
TRBV5-1	TRBJ2-7	.	.	CASSLGTHSYEQYF	TGCGCCAGCAGCTTGGGGACACACTCCTACGAGCAGTACTTC